This T cell receptor (beta chain) was found in a study of blood T cell repertoires in COVID-19. Study background: Sites across the United States, Italy and Spain contributed samples from acute and convalescent COVID-19.

This clone was seen only a few times. Original processing notes: Nucleated cell number was recorded as an estimate derived from reference gene primer amplification. Clones were read by immunoSEQ multiplex PCR, and TCRdb kept only the in-frame ones, dropping some. V, J and clone size are those of that table, while D and trimming were read from the DNA. The sample carries roughly 200,000 clones, approximately 83% recorded once. V lost 5 bases to trimming and J lost 1 base, with 10 bases between them. This CDR3 contains 14 residues. Germline CDR1 and CDR2: SGHNT and YYREEE (reference sequence). The sample taken for sequencing was peripheral blood. V and J are TRBV5-4 and TRBJ1-5; unclear D gene. This sequence was found in a man between 50 and 59 years old with active or convalescent COVID-19. The CDR3 here is CASSLDGSNQPQHF. The CDR3 region has the DNA TGTGCCAGCAGTCTAGATGGGAGCAATCAGCCCCAGCATTTT.